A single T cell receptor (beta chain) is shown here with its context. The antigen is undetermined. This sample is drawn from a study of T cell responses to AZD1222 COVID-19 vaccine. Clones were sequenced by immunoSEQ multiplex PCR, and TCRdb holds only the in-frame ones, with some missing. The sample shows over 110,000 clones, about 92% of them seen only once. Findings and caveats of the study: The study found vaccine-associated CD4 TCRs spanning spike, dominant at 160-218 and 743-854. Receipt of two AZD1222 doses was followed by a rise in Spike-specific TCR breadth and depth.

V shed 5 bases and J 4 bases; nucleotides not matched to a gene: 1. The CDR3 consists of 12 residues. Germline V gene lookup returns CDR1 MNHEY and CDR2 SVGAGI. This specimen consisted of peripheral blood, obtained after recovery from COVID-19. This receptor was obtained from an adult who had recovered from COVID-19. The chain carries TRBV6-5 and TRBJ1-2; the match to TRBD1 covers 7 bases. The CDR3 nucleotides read TGTGCCAGCAGTCAGGGGGTCTATGGCTACACCTTC. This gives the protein CASSQGVYGYTF.